This T cell receptor (beta chain) appears in the sequencing data of a study of shared clonotypes between healthy human individuals. Germline-derived CDR1 and CDR2 are SGHNT and YYREEE (reference sequence). Trimming stripped 5 bases from V and 2 bases from J, with 15 bases between. The CDR3 spans 15 residues. Healthy and HIV-negative, the adult donors had no recent acute infections or vaccinations. How the authors handled the data: With immunoSEQ giving junction-only sequences and no quality scores, filtering differed. Produced via immunoSEQ multiplex PCR; TCRdb's table is partial and in-frame only. V, J and clone size were drawn from that table, and D and trimming were deduced from the DNA. The sample lists over 1.4 million clones, around 95% seen once, with approximately 1.1% in the top ten.

Sequencing was carried out using naive CD4+ T cells sorted from blood. The subset here: CD45RA+ positively selected. This rearrangement joins TRBV5-4 to TRBJ2-3; D remains unclear. The sequence derives from a man in his thirties or forties in good health. The CDR3 is CASSSNSLPTDTQYF. The CDR3 nucleotides are TGTGCCAGCAGTTCCAACTCCCTGCCCACAGATACGCAGTATTTT.